Following are 4 T cell receptor beta chains from one sample sequenced in a study of blood T cell repertoires in COVID-19. Sequencing was performed with immunoSEQ multiplex PCR; in TCRdb, only in-frame clones are kept and a portion is missing. The table shows 250,000 to 350,000 clones, with about 86% occurring only once. Sequencing used peripheral blood. These receptors were collected from a woman in her 30s who had recovered from COVID-19.

The chain uses TRBV29-1 and TRBJ2-1; TRBD1 agrees at 8 bases. Germline CDR1 is SQVTM and CDR2 is ANQGSEA. V lost 7 bases to trimming and J lost 3 bases; unmatched junction nucleotides: 14. The CDR3 is 16 amino acids. The CDR3 DNA sequence: TGCAGCGCCCGTCCTCCCGCACAGGGGGACTACAATGAGCAGTTCTTC. Protein: CSARPPAQGDYNEQFF.

The chain couples TRBV6-2 or TRBV6-3 to TRBJ1-1; D not certain. Deletions cut 4 bases from V and 4 bases from J, with 4 bases between. This CDR3 comprises 11 residues. The germline V gene has CDR1 MNHEY and CDR2 SVGEGT. Here the CDR3 reads CASSSGTEAFF. In nucleotides, the CDR3 is TGTGCCAGCAGTTCCGGCACTGAAGCTTTCTTT.

The rearrangement links TRBV6-5 to TRBJ2-5; TRBD2 might be the D (5 bases). Germline V gene sequence: CDR1 MNHEY, CDR2 SVGAGI. Trimming took 7 bases from V and 2 from J, leaving 17 bases between them. The CDR3 consists of 15 residues. The CDR3, as DNA: TGTGCCAGCAAGACCTACCCGGGATCTCAAGAGACCCAGTACTTC. Residues: CASKTYPGSQETQYF.

J is TRBJ2-7 and V is TRBV5-4, with TRBD1 as a possible D gene (6 bases). The CDR3 runs 13 residues. The V gene's germline CDR1 is SGHNT and CDR2 YYREEE (reference sequence). Deletions cut 1 base from V and 3 bases from J, with 8 bases between. The CDR3 DNA is TGTGCCAGCAGCTTGAACAGGGACTACGAGCAGTACTTC. Protein sequence: CASSLNRDYEQYF.